The 19 T cell receptor beta chains below come from one sample, sequenced in a study of identical twins. TCRdb reprocessed the 5' RACE reads via MiXCR and lists one record per CDR3 protein. The sample lists around 450,000 distinct CDR3 sequences; 13% to 15% were seen once. The same data also contributed to another study, on yellow fever vaccine responses in identical twins.

The sample was CD4+ T cells sorted from blood. The receptors shown here come from a woman between 18 and 30 years old in good health.

The rearrangement joins TRBV14 to TRBJ1-2, with no clear D. The CDR3 is 13 residues long. V was clipped by 0 bases and J by 4 bases, with 6 bases between them. CDR1 SGHDN and CDR2 FVKESK come from the germline V gene. The DNA of the CDR3 is TGTGCCAGCAGCCAAGAAGTCGGCTATGGCTACACCTTC. Protein sequence: CASSQEVGYGYTF.

This clonotype was found a few times. J is TRBJ2-5 and V is TRBV20-1; 9 positions agree with TRBD2. With V trimmed by 3 bases and J by 5 bases, 10 bases remained unmatched. CDR1 and CDR2 from the germline V gene are DFQATT and SNEGSKA (reference sequence). CDR3 length equals 15 residues. The CDR3 sequence: CSARRLAGWGETQYF. CDR3 nucleotide sequence: TGCAGTGCTAGGAGGCTAGCGGGGTGGGGGGAGACCCAGTACTTC.

This chain joins TRBV9 and TRBJ2-3, with no clear D. This CDR3 has 14 amino acids. V was cut by 0 bases and J by 6 bases, with 11 bases left in between. Germline CDR1 is SGDLS and CDR2 is YYNGEE. The CDR3 nucleotides are TGTGCCAGCAGCGTAGTTGGTAGTTTGGATACGCAGTATTTT. Protein sequence: CASSVVGSLDTQYF. The full variable domain, rest sourced from reference TRBV9 and TRBJ2-3, is DSGVTQTPKHLITATGQRVTLRCSPRSGDLSVYWYQQSLDQGLQFLIQYYNGEERAKGNILERFSAQQFPDLHSELNLSSLELGDSALYFCASSVVGSLDTQYFGPGTRLTVL.

This clonotype occurred a few times. DNA of the CDR3: TGTGCCAGCAGAACCCCAAAGGCCGCAGATACGCAGTATTTT. This encodes CASRTPKAADTQYF. This chain joins TRBV6-2 or TRBV6-3 and TRBJ2-3; D uncertain. Germline V gene data show CDR1 as MNHEY and CDR2 as SVGEGT. V was trimmed by 6 bases and J by 4 bases, leaving 14 bases between them. The CDR3 loop spans 14 amino acids.

This clonotype was seen repeatedly, ten times or more. The gene calls are TRBV6-1 and TRBJ2-7; 9 nucleotides align to TRBD2. The CDR3 is 15 amino acids. The junction had 10 bases not matched to a gene; V was cut back by 5 bases and J by 5 bases. Germline CDR1 MNHNS, CDR2 SASEGT. CDR3 amino acids: CASSRAGTSFHEQYF. CDR3 in DNA: TGTGCCAGCAGTCGGGCCGGGACTAGCTTCCACGAGCAGTACTTC.

This chain links TRBV20-1 with TRBJ2-6; TRBD1 aligns across 7 bases. V was clipped by 6 bases and J by 0 bases; unmatched bases: 5. CDR1 and CDR2 from the germline V gene are DFQATT and SNEGSKA (reference sequence). The length of the CDR3 is 15 residues. The DNA for the CDR3 is TGCAGTGCCCTGGGACAGTTCTCTGGGGCCAACGTCCTGACTTTC. Amino acids: CSALGQFSGANVLTF.

This chain connects TRBV24-1 to TRBJ2-2; 9 nucleotides align to TRBD2. CDR1 and CDR2 from the germline V gene are KGHDR and SFDVKD. The CDR3 is made up of 16 amino acids. V was pared by 5 bases and J by 5 bases, with 8 bases of the junction left unmatched. DNA of the CDR3: TGTGCCACCAGTGCGCATAGCGGGAGAGGGACCGGGGAGCTGTTTTTT. It is translated as CATSAHSGRGTGELFF.

The V gene is TRBV9, the J gene TRBJ2-1; TRBD2 matches at 9 bases. This CDR3 has 13 residues. CDR1 is SGDLS and CDR2 is YYNGEE in the germline V gene. The junction had 0 bases not matched to a gene; V was cut back by 3 bases and J by 5 bases. As DNA, the CDR3 is TGTGCCAGCAGCGAGCGGGGGGACAATGAGCAGTTCTTC. Translation: CASSERGDNEQFF.

This clonotype has only a few counts. The J gene is TRBJ2-7, the V gene TRBV18, with D possibly TRBD2 on 6 matching bases. The CDR3 covers 15 residues. Trimming removed 4 bases from V and 2 bases from J, with 15 bases in between. CDR1 KGHSH and CDR2 LQKENI come from the germline V gene. The DNA of the CDR3 is TGTGCCAGCTCACGCCGGACTATTTCTGCCTACGAGCAGTACTTC. Translation: CASSRRTISAYEQYF.

The chain links TRBV6-2 or TRBV6-3 to TRBJ2-6; TRBD1 matches at 9 bases. The germline V gene has CDR1 MNHEY and CDR2 SVGEGT. Trimming took 0 bases from V and 0 from J; bases not matched to a gene: 9. There are 20 residues in the CDR3. CDR3 nucleotides: TGTGCCAGCAGTTACTCATTCCCGGGACAGGGAGCCTCTGGGGCCAACGTCCTGACTTTC. As protein: CASSYSFPGQGASGANVLTF.

This chain links TRBV23-1 with TRBJ2-7; D may match TRBD1 or TRBD2 (5 bases each). TRBV23-1 is classed as an ORF, of uncertain function. V dropped 8 bases and J dropped 4 bases, with 30 bases sitting between them. The CDR3 loop spans 18 amino acids. The CDR3 spells CASRPEGHAYVRGYEQYF. CDR3 DNA sequence: TGCGCCAGCCGCCCCGAGGGGCACGCATATGTTCGAGGATACGAGCAGTACTTC.

The sample holds a few counts of this clonotype. The rearrangement links TRBV20-1 to TRBJ1-1; D is unresolved. The CDR3 loop spans 14 amino acids. CDR1 and CDR2 from the germline V gene are DFQATT and SNEGSKA (reference sequence). V lost 6 bases and J lost 3, with 17 bases in between. CDR3 in DNA: TGCAGTGCCCAAAGGGAGGGAACCTACACTGAAGCTTTCTTT. Amino acids: CSAQREGTYTEAFF.

CDR3 loop: CASSPTVTGGTGELFF. The CDR3 bases are TGCGCCAGCAGCCCCACTGTAACAGGGGGCACCGGGGAGCTGTTTTTT. The rearrangement uses TRBV5-1 and TRBJ2-2; 8 bases agree with TRBD1. The CDR3 spans 16 residues. Germline V CDR1 and CDR2: SGHRS, YFSETQ. J lost 4 bases, V lost 4 bases, and 9 bases had no gene match.

Here the CDR3 DNA reads TGTGCCAGCAGCTTACAGGGGGTCGGGGTAGAGCAGTACTTC. This gives the protein CASSLQGVGVEQYF. The genes are TRBV7-2 and TRBJ2-7; 7 bases line up with TRBD1. V lost 2 bases and J lost 7; bases outside the gene matches: 8. Germline V gene sequence: CDR1 SGHTA, CDR2 FQGNSA. The length of the CDR3 is 14 residues. Combining the CDR3 with reference TRBV7-2 and TRBJ2-7 gives the whole variable domain GAGVSQSPSNKVTEKGKDVELRCDPISGHTALYWYRQSLGQGLEFLIYFQGNSAPDKSGLPSDRFSAERTGGSVSTLTIQRTQQEDSAVYLCASSLQGVGVEQYFGPGTRLTVT.

The rearrangement joins TRBV9 to TRBJ2-3; 7 bases map to TRBD2. CDR3 length equals 16 residues. Germline CDR1 reads SGDLS; CDR2 reads YYNGEE. Trimming cost V 0 bases and J 1 base; bases outside gene matches: 5. The CDR3 DNA is TGTGCCAGCAGCGTAGTTGGCGCGGGGGGCACAGATACGCAGTATTTT. Translated: CASSVVGAGGTDTQYF.

This clonotype was counted ten times or more. The chain has TRBV7-2 and TRBJ2-7; no clear D gene. There are 11 residues in the CDR3. The germline gives CDR1 SGHTA, CDR2 FQGNSA. V gave up 6 bases and J gave up 5 bases, with 8 bases separating them. CDR3: CASSLAHEQYF. The CDR3 DNA reads TGTGCCAGCAGTCTGGCCCACGAGCAGTACTTC.

On this clonotype: A much larger clone lies one base from this, so it may be a read error. The chain is built from TRBV6-2 or TRBV6-3 and TRBJ2-2; maybe TRBD2 (5 bases). Between the trimmed V and J ends, which lost 8 bases and 4 bases, there was a span of 11 bases. The CDR3 consists of 13 residues. Germline assignment: CDR1 MNHEY and CDR2 SVGEGT. Here the CDR3 reads CASRGAVTGELFF. The CDR3 region has the DNA TGTGCCAGCCGGGGTGCGGTCACCGGGGAGCTGTTTTTT.

This clonotype appeared many times. The CDR3 is CASSLGSSGTKNIQYF. In nucleotides, the CDR3 is TGCGCCAGCAGCTTGGGAAGTAGCGGAACTAAAAACATTCAGTACTTC. The V gene is TRBV5-1, the J gene TRBJ2-4; possibly TRBD2 for D (6 bases). The CDR3 consists of 16 residues. Looked up from germline, CDR1 is SGHRS and CDR2 is YFSETQ. With 0 bases removed from V and 4 bases from J, the gap between germline ends came to 14 bases.

The gene calls are TRBV29-1 and TRBJ2-3; 8 nucleotides line up with TRBD2. The CDR3 runs 16 residues. CDR1 is SQVTM and CDR2 is ANQGSEA in the germline V gene. V shed 0 bases and J 1 base; nucleotides not matched to a gene: 6. This chain's CDR3 is CSVEERLAGRTDTQYF. The CDR3 region has the DNA TGCAGCGTTGAAGAGCGGCTAGCGGGCCGCACAGATACGCAGTATTTT.